This TCR beta chain was sequenced in a study of identical twins. From germline, CDR1 is SEHNR and CDR2 FQNEAQ (reference sequence). V lost 5 bases to trimming and J lost 4 bases; unmatched junction nucleotides: 8. There are 16 residues in the CDR3. TCRdb re-called the 5' RACE reads with MiXCR, one entry per CDR3 protein. The sample has under 250,000 distinct CDR3 sequences; about 13% are singletons. This same sample was also taken into another study, of yellow fever vaccine responses in identical twins.

The V and J genes are TRBV7-9 and TRBJ2-1, with 10 bases lining up with TRBD2. The sequence came from a woman between 18 and 29 years old in good health. Specimen: memory (CD45RO+) T cells sorted from blood. In nucleotides, the CDR3 is TGTGCCAGCAGCATAAAAGGACTAGCGGAATACAATGAGCAGTTCTTC. It specifies CASSIKGLAEYNEQFF.